Each of the 20 T cell receptor beta chains below was sequenced from the same sample in a study of cytomegalovirus exposure and HLA in healthy donors. The PCR made use of 60 Vbeta and 13 Jbeta primers. This table comes from immunoSEQ multiplex PCR, and its TCRdb copy is limited to in-frame clones, with some not included. The sample lists roughly 190,000 clones, about 80% occurring once. Sample: PBMCs. Source of these receptors: a woman between 25 and 40 years old in good health and CMV-seropositive.

This chain connects TRBV9 to TRBJ1-2; D is uncertain. V shed 4 bases and J shed 4 bases, with 11 bases lying between them. This CDR3 has 13 amino acids. Per germline, CDR1 SGDLS and CDR2 YYNGEE. CDR3 nucleotide sequence: TGTGCCAGCAGCCGCGACACTTCCTATGGCTACACCTTC. Protein product: CASSRDTSYGYTF.

The V gene is TRBV5-1, the J gene TRBJ2-1, with TRBD2 matching 14 bases. CDR1 SGHRS and CDR2 YFSETQ come from the germline V gene. The CDR3 is 15 residues long. The ends lost 3 bases at V and 8 bases at J; junction bases unmatched: 4. CDR3 nucleotides: TGCGCCAGCAGCTCCTCGGGACTAGCGGGAGATGAGCAGTTCTTC. Translating it yields CASSSSGLAGDEQFF.

The chain combines TRBV10-3 with TRBJ1-1; 8 bases map to TRBD1. This CDR3 is 15 amino acids long. CDR1 is ENHRY, CDR2 SYGVKD, per germline. Trimming at V came to 3 bases and at J to 5 bases, leaving 8 bases not matched to a gene. The CDR3: CAISEISRGLTEAFF. Written as DNA, the CDR3 is TGTGCCATCAGTGAAATAAGCAGGGGGCTTACTGAAGCTTTCTTT.

This rearrangement joins TRBV11-2 to TRBJ2-2, with D uncertain. CDR1 is SGHAT and CDR2 is FQNNGV in the germline V gene. V was trimmed by 3 bases and J by 3 bases, leaving 11 bases between them. CDR3 size: 15 residues. CDR3: CASSLIRDYTGELFF. CDR3 sequence (DNA): TGTGCCAGCAGCTTGATTCGAGACTACACCGGGGAGCTGTTTTTT.

V is TRBV5-4 and J is TRBJ2-5, with TRBD2 as a possible D gene (7 bases). Germline-derived CDR1 and CDR2 are SGHNT and YYREEE (reference sequence). The CDR3 runs 16 residues. The V end was cut by 4 bases, the J end by 4 bases, with 20 bases between. CDR3 DNA: TGTGCCAGCAGCCCCGTTAGTGGGGGGGCCAGAGAGACCCAGTACTTC. Its translation is CASSPVSGGARETQYF.

The rearrangement links TRBV7-2 to TRBJ2-1, with D tentatively TRBD2 (5 bases). The V end was cut by 0 bases, the J end by 7 bases, with 10 bases between. Per the germline V gene, CDR1 is SGHTA and CDR2 is FQGNSA. The CDR3 runs to 14 residues. The CDR3 spells CASSLARRDNEQFF. CDR3 DNA sequence: TGTGCCAGCAGCTTAGCTCGTCGGGATAATGAGCAGTTCTTC.

On this clone: Other DNA sequences in this specimen translate into the identical CDR3. The chain uses TRBV28 and TRBJ2-7, with D possibly being TRBD1 (6 bases). This CDR3 comprises 12 residues. The germline gives CDR1 MDHEN, CDR2 SYDVKM. The V end lost 5 bases, the J end lost 4 bases, and 9 bases lay between the germline ends. Here the CDR3 reads CASSLQGYEQYF. CDR3 sequence (DNA): TGTGCCAGCAGTCTACAGGGATACGAGCAGTACTTC. The full variable domain, completed using reference TRBV28 and TRBJ2-7, is DVKVTQSSRYLVKRTGEKVFLECVQDMDHENMFWYRQDPGLGLRLIYFSYDVKMKEKGDIPEGYSVSREKKERFSLILESASTNQTSMYLCASSLQGYEQYFGPGTRLTVT.

The chain joins TRBV10-3 to TRBJ1-5, with D hard to call. V was pared by 2 bases and J by 1 base, with 6 bases between. Germline CDR1 ENHRY, CDR2 SYGVKD. The CDR3 has 14 residues. CDR3 amino acids: CAISEVVSNQPQHF. In DNA, the CDR3 is TGTGCCATCAGTGAGGTCGTGAGCAATCAGCCCCAGCATTTT.

CDR3 nucleotides: TGTGCCAGCAGTTACAAGTCAGGGGGCTCAGATACGCAGTATTTT. Translation: CASSYKSGGSDTQYF. The V and J genes are TRBV27 and TRBJ2-3; 8 bases line up with TRBD1. The CDR3 consists of 15 residues. Trimming at V came to 4 bases and at J to 4 bases, leaving 7 bases not matched to a gene. Germline V gene sequence: CDR1 MNHEY, CDR2 SMNVEV (reference sequence).

The J gene is TRBJ1-5, the V gene TRBV28; TRBD1 might be the D (6 bases). Germline V gives CDR1 MDHEN, CDR2 SYDVKM. The V end was cut by 2 bases, the J end by 5 bases, with 10 bases between. The CDR3 length is 14 residues. The CDR3 DNA reads as TGTGCCAGCAGTTTAATCGACAGGTATCAGCCCCAGCATTTT. Protein: CASSLIDRYQPQHF.

The chain recombines TRBV5-4 with TRBJ2-1, with TRBD1 matching over 8 bases. The CDR3 spans 17 residues. J lost 5 bases, V lost 2 bases, and 12 bases had no gene match. CDR1 is SGHNT and CDR2 is YYREEE in the germline V gene (reference sequence). The CDR3 coding sequence is TGTGCCAGCAGCTTAAGGCAGGGGGCGTATCTCAACAATGAGCAGTTCTTC. Protein: CASSLRQGAYLNNEQFF.

The sample holds a few counts of this clone. The chain joins TRBV10-3 to TRBJ2-2; TRBD2 matches 10 bases. The germline CDR1 and CDR2 sequences are ENHRY and SYGVKD. J gave up 7 bases and V 6 bases, and 5 bases lay outside the gene matches. The CDR3 totals 14 residues. CDR3 residues: CAIRSGGAFGELFF. The CDR3 nucleotides are TGTGCCATCAGAAGCGGGGGGGCTTTCGGGGAGCTGTTTTTT.

A single count supports this clone. Other DNA sequences in this sample translate to the same CDR3. The rearrangement uses TRBV6-5 and TRBJ1-3; 7 nucleotides line up with TRBD1. With V trimmed by 5 bases and J by 2 bases, 3 bases remained unmatched. The CDR3 is 14 amino acids. CDR1 and CDR2 from the germline V gene are MNHEY and SVGAGI. This CDR3 reads CASSLTGTGNTIYF. CDR3 bases: TGTGCCAGCAGTCTGACAGGGACTGGAAACACCATATATTTT.

The J gene is TRBJ2-6, the V gene TRBV6-1; D is perhaps TRBD1 (5 bases). The V end was cut by 3 bases, the J end by 0 bases, with 18 bases between. The V gene's germline CDR1 is MNHNS and CDR2 SASEGT. This CDR3 region has 19 residues. DNA of the CDR3: TGTGCCAGCAGTGATGACAGCTTCCTCGTCCTCTCTGGGGCCAACGTCCTGACTTTC. Translating gives CASSDDSFLVLSGANVLTF.

The rearrangement uses TRBV4-3 and TRBJ1-2; D is unresolved. V was clipped by 1 base and J by 7 bases, with 16 bases between them. This CDR3 comprises 15 residues. CDR1 and CDR2 from the germline V gene are LGHNA and YSLEER. This CDR3 reads CASSQGDYSTFGYTF. The DNA of the CDR3 is TGCGCCAGCAGCCAAGGCGACTACTCCACCTTTGGCTACACCTTC.

V is TRBV12-5 and J is TRBJ1-6; 7 positions match TRBD1. The trim removed 10 bases at V and 5 bases at J, leaving 2 bases unmatched. CDR3 size: 12 residues. Germline lookup yields CDR1 LGHNT and CDR2 FRNRAP. The CDR3 region is CATGQDNSPLHF. CDR3 DNA: TGTGCTACCGGACAGGATAATTCACCCCTCCACTTT.

Notes on this clone: The same CDR3 arises from other DNA sequences in this sample as well. The chain couples TRBV18 to TRBJ1-1; D is uncertain. The V gene lost 2 bases and the J gene lost 2 bases, with 6 bases spanning the gap. The CDR3 is made up of 13 amino acids. CDR1 and CDR2 (germline): KGHSH, LQKENI. CDR3 amino acids: CASSPELNTEAFF. CDR3 bases: TGTGCCAGCTCACCAGAACTCAACACTGAAGCTTTCTTT.

This chain links TRBV5-1 with TRBJ1-1; the D gene is possibly TRBD1 (6 bases). The germline V and J ends were trimmed by 0 bases and 11 bases, with 14 bases remaining between them. The germline CDR1 and CDR2 sequences are SGHRS and YFSETQ. The CDR3 extends over 13 amino acids. CDR3 nucleotides: TGCGCCAGCAGCTTGGAGACCTACAGGGAGGCTTTCTTT. Protein product: CASSLETYREAFF.

This clone occurred once. The V and J genes are TRBV6-5 and TRBJ2-7; D is possibly TRBD1 (6 bases). With 8 bases removed from V and 4 bases from J, the gap between germline ends came to 12 bases. This CDR3 contains 12 residues. CDR1 is MNHEY, CDR2 SVGAGI, per germline. CDR3 region: CASSTGLYEQYF. The CDR3 region has the DNA TGTGCCAGCTCCACAGGGTTGTACGAGCAGTACTTC.

The rearrangement links TRBV6-6 to TRBJ2-7, with 7 positions matching TRBD1. Germline assignment: CDR1 MNHNY and CDR2 SVGAGI (reference sequence). Trimming removed 6 bases from V and 0 bases from J; junction bases left unmatched: 11. This CDR3 has 16 residues. Here the CDR3 reads CASRRTGTVSSYEQYF. CDR3 in DNA: TGTGCCAGCAGGCGGACCGGGACAGTTAGCTCCTACGAGCAGTACTTC.